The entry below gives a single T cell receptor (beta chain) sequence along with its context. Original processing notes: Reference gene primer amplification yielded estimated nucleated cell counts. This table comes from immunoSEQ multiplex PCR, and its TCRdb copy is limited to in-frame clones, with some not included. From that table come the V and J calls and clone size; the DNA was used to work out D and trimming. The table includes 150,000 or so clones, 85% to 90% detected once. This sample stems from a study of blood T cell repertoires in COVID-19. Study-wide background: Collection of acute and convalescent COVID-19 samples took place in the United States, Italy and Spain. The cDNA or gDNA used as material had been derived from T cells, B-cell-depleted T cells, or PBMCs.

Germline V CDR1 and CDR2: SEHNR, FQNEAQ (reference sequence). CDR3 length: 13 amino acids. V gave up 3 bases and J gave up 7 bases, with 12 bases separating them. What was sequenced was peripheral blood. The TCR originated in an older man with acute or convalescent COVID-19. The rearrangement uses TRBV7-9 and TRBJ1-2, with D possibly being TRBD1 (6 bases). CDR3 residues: CASSLAGAGGYTF. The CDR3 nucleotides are TGTGCCAGCAGCTTGGCGGGGGCCGGTGGCTACACCTTC.